This TCR beta chain was recorded in a study of cytomegalovirus exposure and HLA in healthy donors. The length of the CDR3 is 12 residues. Per germline, CDR1 MDHEN and CDR2 SYDVKM. Trimming took 4 bases from V and 4 from J, leaving 8 bases between them. The PCR contained 60 Vbeta and 13 Jbeta primers. Sequencing was performed with immunoSEQ multiplex PCR; in TCRdb, only in-frame clones are kept and a portion is missing. The table for this sample gives some 150,000 clones. The receptor was isolated from a man aged 35 to 55 in good health and CMV-seronegative. The chain recombines TRBV28 with TRBJ2-7; D is possibly TRBD1 (5 bases). Sequenced material: PBMCs. CDR3 coding DNA: TGTGCCAGCAGTTCCAGGGTATACGAGCAGTACTTC. Translated: CASSSRVYEQYF.